The 4 T cell receptor beta chains below were found in one sample sequenced in a study of cytomegalovirus exposure and HLA in healthy donors. The repertoire was sequenced with immunoSEQ multiplex PCR; TCRdb's copy has only in-frame clones and lacks some. The repertoire holds 220,000 or so clones, over 80% seen once, with 1.1% in the top ten. The sample comprised PBMCs. The receptors were gathered from a woman younger than 35 in good health and CMV-seronegative.

The chain uses TRBV27 and TRBJ1-1, with a weak D call TRBD1 (6 bases). CDR1 and CDR2 (germline): MNHEY, SMNVEV (reference sequence). The CDR3 has 14 residues. V was pared by 6 bases and J by 0 bases, with 11 bases between. This CDR3 is CASSHRVMNTEAFF. CDR3 nucleotides: TGTGCCAGCAGCCACAGGGTAATGAACACTGAAGCTTTCTTT.

The chain has TRBV6-1 and TRBJ1-2; TRBD1 matches at 7 bases. The CDR3 consists of 12 residues. The germline gives CDR1 MNHNS, CDR2 SASEGT. Trimming removed 10 bases from V and 5 bases from J; junction bases left unmatched: 7. The CDR3 DNA sequence: TGTGCCAACTCAATGACAGGGTATGGCTACACCTTC. This sequence encodes CANSMTGYGYTF.

This sequence joins TRBV19 and TRBJ1-1; D ambiguous. With 10 bases removed from V and 1 base from J, the gap between germline ends came to 19 bases. The CDR3 sequence is 15 residues long. The V gene's germline CDR1 is LNHDA and CDR2 SQIVND (reference sequence). The CDR3 loop reads CAIKRGPNTNTEAFF. The DNA for the CDR3 is TGTGCCATAAAACGGGGTCCGAACACGAACACTGAAGCTTTCTTT. The whole variable domain, filled in from reference TRBV19 and TRBJ1-1, reads DGGITQSPKYLFRKEGQNVTLSCEQNLNHDAMYWYRQDPGQGLRLIYYSQIVNDFQKGDIAEGYSVSREKKESFPLTVTSAQKNPTAFYLCAIKRGPNTNTEAFFGQGTRLTVV.

This clone was counted only a few times. Written as DNA, the CDR3 is TGTGCCAGCAGTCCCCAGGGGACAGGGGCGTACTATGGCTACACCTTC. Its translation is CASSPQGTGAYYGYTF. The chain couples TRBV2 to TRBJ1-2; 10 bases are shared with TRBD1. The junction had 9 bases not matched to a gene; V was cut back by 5 bases and J by 3 bases. This CDR3 has 16 amino acids. Germline V gene data show CDR1 as SNHLY and CDR2 as FYNNEI.